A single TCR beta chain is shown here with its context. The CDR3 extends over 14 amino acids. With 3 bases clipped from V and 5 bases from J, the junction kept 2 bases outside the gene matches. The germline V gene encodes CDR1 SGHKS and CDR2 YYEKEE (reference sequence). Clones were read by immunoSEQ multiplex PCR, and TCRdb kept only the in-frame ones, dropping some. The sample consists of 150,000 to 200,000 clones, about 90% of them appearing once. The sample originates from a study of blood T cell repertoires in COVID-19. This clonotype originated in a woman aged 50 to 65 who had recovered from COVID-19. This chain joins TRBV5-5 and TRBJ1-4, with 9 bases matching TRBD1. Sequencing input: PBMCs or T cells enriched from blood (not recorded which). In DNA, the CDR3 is TGTGCCAGCAGCTCCGGGACAGGGAATGAAAAACTGTTTTTT. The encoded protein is CASSSGTGNEKLFF.